These 17 T cell receptor beta chains came from one sample sequenced in a study of cytomegalovirus exposure and HLA in healthy donors. The study ran its PCR with 60 Vbeta and 13 Jbeta primers. Libraries were prepared by immunoSEQ multiplex PCR; TCRdb keeps only in-frame clonotypes and omits some of them. The sample has 100,000 to 120,000 clones; over 70% are singletons. The sample comprised PBMCs. The receptor set was obtained from a male donor in good health and CMV-seronegative.

V gene TRBV5-1 combines with J gene TRBJ2-7; TRBD1 agrees at 9 bases. The V gene end was trimmed by 4 bases and the J gene end by 3 bases; junction bases not matched to a gene: 5. CDR3 length: 14 residues. Germline V CDR1 and CDR2: SGHRS, YFSETQ. The CDR3 sequence: CASSAWTGVYEQYF. The CDR3 bases are TGCGCCAGCAGCGCGTGGACAGGGGTCTACGAGCAGTACTTC.

CDR3 residues: CASSMGRDTIYF. CDR3 coding DNA: TGTGCCAGTAGTATGGGGCGAGATACCATATATTTT. This chain links TRBV19 with TRBJ1-3; TRBD1 is a possible D gene (5 bases). Germline V gives CDR1 LNHDA, CDR2 SQIVND (reference sequence). The CDR3 extends over 12 amino acids. Trimming stripped 3 bases from V and 10 bases from J, with 10 bases between.

This sequence joins TRBV2 and TRBJ2-7; 7 bases fit TRBD1. Trimming at V came to 6 bases and at J to 4 bases, leaving 3 bases not matched to a gene. This CDR3 contains 12 residues. CDR1 is SNHLY, CDR2 FYNNEI, per germline. CDR3 coding DNA: TGTGCCAGCAGCCTACAGGGGTACGAGCAGTACTTC. It translates to CASSLQGYEQYF.

The rearrangement joins TRBV27 to TRBJ2-7; D is possibly TRBD1 (6 bases). This CDR3 contains 17 residues. Germline V gene data show CDR1 as MNHEY and CDR2 as SMNVEV (reference sequence). V was cut by 2 bases and J by 2 bases, with 19 bases left in between. As DNA, the CDR3 is TGTGCCAGCAGTTTAATTGTTTTGGGGGCGCGAACCTACGAGCAGTACTTC. Translating gives CASSLIVLGARTYEQYF.

With respect to this clone: Other DNA variants within this sample encode the same CDR3. The chain uses TRBV6-5 and TRBJ2-5; D unclear. CDR1 and CDR2 (germline): MNHEY, SVGAGI. V dropped 0 bases and J dropped 3 bases, with 8 bases sitting between them. The CDR3 spans 14 residues. The CDR3 DNA is TGTGCCAGCAGTTACTCGTATAGAAAAGAGACCCAGTACTTC. It is translated as CASSYSYRKETQYF.

The chain employs TRBV19 and TRBJ1-2; no firm D call. CDR3 length equals 15 residues. Germline V gene lookup returns CDR1 LNHDA and CDR2 SQIVND (reference sequence). The V end was cut by 4 bases, the J end by 1 base, with 13 bases between. CDR3 sequence reads: CASSSVSGNNYGYTF. For the CDR3, the DNA is TGTGCCAGTAGTAGTGTTTCAGGAAATAACTATGGCTACACCTTC.

The chain couples TRBV15 to TRBJ2-1, with unresolved D. This CDR3 has 17 residues. The V end was cut by 0 bases, the J end by 5 bases, with 17 bases between. CDR1 is LNHNV, CDR2 YYDKDF, per germline (reference sequence). CDR3 nucleotide sequence: TGTGCCACCAGCAGAGAAACCGCCGGGTTCAAACACAATGAGCAGTTCTTC. As protein: CATSRETAGFKHNEQFF.

This chain links TRBV14 with TRBJ2-2; 12 bases map to TRBD2. Per germline, CDR1 SGHDN and CDR2 FVKESK. The junction had 5 bases not matched to a gene; V was cut back by 0 bases and J by 3 bases. This CDR3 has 18 amino acids. CDR3 amino acids: CASSQESGLAGHTGELFF. In DNA, the CDR3 is TGTGCCAGCAGCCAAGAGTCCGGACTAGCGGGACACACCGGGGAGCTGTTTTTT.

The chain has TRBV2 and TRBJ1-2; TRBD1 might be the D (5 bases). The CDR3 covers 15 residues. Germline V gene data show CDR1 as SNHLY and CDR2 as FYNNEI. V shed 6 bases and J shed 2 bases, with 16 bases lying between them. The CDR3 DNA follows: TGTGCCAGCAGCAAAGATCAGGGTCCCAACTATGGCTACACCTTC. Residues: CASSKDQGPNYGYTF. The entire variable domain, with the rest obtained from reference TRBV2 and TRBJ1-2, is as follows: EPEVTQTPSHQVTQMGQEVILRCVPISNHLYFYWYRQILGQKVEFLVSFYNNEISEKSEIFDDQFSVERPDGSNFTLKIRSTKLEDSAMYFCASSKDQGPNYGYTFGSGTRLTVV.

This chain uses TRBV7-2 with TRBJ2-3; the match to TRBD2 covers 9 bases. The CDR3 consists of 15 residues. V was pared by 5 bases and J by 6 bases, with 9 bases of the junction left unmatched. Germline CDR1 is SGHTA and CDR2 is FQGNSA. The CDR3 bases are TGTGCCAGCAGCGAGGTTAGCGGGAGTGGGGATACGCAGTATTTT. This encodes CASSEVSGSGDTQYF. Complete variable domain (other parts from reference TRBV7-2 and TRBJ2-3): GAGVSQSPSNKVTEKGKDVELRCDPISGHTALYWYRQSLGQGLEFLIYFQGNSAPDKSGLPSDRFSAERTGGSVSTLTIQRTQQEDSAVYLCASSEVSGSGDTQYFGPGTRLTVL.

The gene calls are TRBV7-9 and TRBJ2-5; D possibly corresponds to TRBD1 (5 bases). This CDR3 spans 15 amino acids. Germline V gives CDR1 SEHNR, CDR2 FQNEAQ (reference sequence). Trimming pared 2 bases from V and 4 bases from J, leaving 14 bases between. The CDR3 DNA is TGTGCCAGCAGCTTACAGGGCGTAGGTGTAGAGACCCAGTACTTC. The encoded protein is CASSLQGVGVETQYF.

This chain links TRBV6-4 with TRBJ1-3; the D gene is possibly TRBD1 (6 bases). Germline-derived CDR1 and CDR2 are MRHNA and SNTAGT. The CDR3 contains 13 residues. The ends were cut back, 7 bases at V and 10 bases at J, with 17 bases in the middle. The CDR3 bases are TGTGCCAGCACAAAAACAGGGCTGGGTACCATATATTTT. It yields the protein CASTKTGLGTIYF.

V and J are TRBV27 and TRBJ2-7; 8 positions agree with TRBD2. CDR1 is MNHEY, CDR2 SMNVEV, per germline (reference sequence). Losses at the gene ends were 5 bases for V and 2 bases for J; bases not matched to a gene: 5. The CDR3 contains 14 residues. The DNA for the CDR3 is TGTGCCAGCAGTCGGGGGGGGGATACCTACGAGCAGTACTTC. Its translation: CASSRGGDTYEQYF.

This chain uses TRBV5-1 with TRBJ2-1; TRBD2 matches at 10 bases. The junction had 7 bases not matched to a gene; V was cut back by 4 bases and J by 6 bases. There are 15 residues in the CDR3. The germline V gene encodes CDR1 SGHRS and CDR2 YFSETQ. The chain's CDR3 is CASSTLAGAGNEQFF. For the CDR3, the DNA is TGCGCCAGCAGCACCCTAGCGGGAGCAGGCAATGAGCAGTTCTTC.

The chain combines TRBV19 with TRBJ1-3, with D maybe TRBD1 (6 bases). Per germline, CDR1 LNHDA and CDR2 SQIVND (reference sequence). The CDR3 spans 13 residues. V lost 5 bases to trimming and J lost 4 bases, with 9 bases between them. CDR3 DNA sequence: TGTGCCAGTAGTCAAGGGGGAGGAAACACCATATATTTT. The encoded protein is CASSQGGGNTIYF.

This clone was recorded once. The V and J genes are TRBV10-3 and TRBJ2-2; TRBD1 aligns across 10 bases. V dropped 10 bases and J dropped 3; count of bases not matched to a gene: 8. The germline V gene has CDR1 ENHRY and CDR2 SYGVKD. The CDR3 has 15 amino acids. CDR3 bases: TGTGCCACCCTACCGGGACAGGGGTACACCGGGGAGCTGTTTTTT. It encodes CATLPGQGYTGELFF.

The chain links TRBV6-1 to TRBJ2-7; 8 positions match TRBD2. V lost 0 bases and J lost 1; bases outside the gene matches: 2. This CDR3 has 15 residues. CDR1 and CDR2 from the germline V gene are MNHNS and SASEGT. CDR3 nucleotides: TGTGCCAGCAGTGAAGCGACTAGCGCGTCCTACGAGCAGTACTTC. This gives the protein CASSEATSASYEQYF.